The clone carrying this TCR beta chain occurred a few times. This sample is part of a study of T-cell reconstitution after alpha-beta-depleted transplantation in children. For TCRbeta, the library was prepared with unique molecular identifiers. MiXCR was run by TCRdb on the PCR reads, yielding one entry per CDR3 protein. In the table there are about 410,000 distinct CDR3 sequences, roughly 22% of which are singletons. The specimen was PBMCs from the stem cell graft donor, collected from the stem cell graft. The TCR was taken from a human donor who donated a stem cell graft to a child with acute myeloid leukemia.

The CDR3 loop is CASSFPAGGDYEQYF. The CDR3 region has the DNA TGTGCCAGCAGCTTCCCGGCGGGAGGTGACTACGAGCAGTACTTC. This chain joins TRBV13 and TRBJ2-7, with 8 bases identical to TRBD2. From germline, CDR1 is PRHDT and CDR2 FYEKMQ (reference sequence). Losses at the gene ends were 3 bases for V and 3 bases for J; bases not matched to a gene: 7. CDR3 length: 15 residues.